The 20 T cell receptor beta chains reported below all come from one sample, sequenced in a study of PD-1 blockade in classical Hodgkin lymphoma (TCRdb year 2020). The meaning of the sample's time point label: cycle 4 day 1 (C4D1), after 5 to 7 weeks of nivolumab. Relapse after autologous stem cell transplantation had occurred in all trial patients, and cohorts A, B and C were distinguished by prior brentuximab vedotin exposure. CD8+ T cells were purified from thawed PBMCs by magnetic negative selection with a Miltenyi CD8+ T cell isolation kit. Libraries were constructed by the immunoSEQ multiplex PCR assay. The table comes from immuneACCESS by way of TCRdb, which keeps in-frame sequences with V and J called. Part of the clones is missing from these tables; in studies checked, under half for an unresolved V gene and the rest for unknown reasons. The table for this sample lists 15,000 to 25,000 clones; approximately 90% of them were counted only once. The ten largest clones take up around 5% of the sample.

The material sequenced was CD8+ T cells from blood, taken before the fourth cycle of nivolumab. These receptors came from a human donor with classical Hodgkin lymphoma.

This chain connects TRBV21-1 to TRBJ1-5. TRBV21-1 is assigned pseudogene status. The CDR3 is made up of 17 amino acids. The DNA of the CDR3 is TGTGCCAGCAGCAAAGCCGGGCCAACACATAGCAATCAGCCCCAGCATTTT. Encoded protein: CASSKAGPTHSNQPQHF.

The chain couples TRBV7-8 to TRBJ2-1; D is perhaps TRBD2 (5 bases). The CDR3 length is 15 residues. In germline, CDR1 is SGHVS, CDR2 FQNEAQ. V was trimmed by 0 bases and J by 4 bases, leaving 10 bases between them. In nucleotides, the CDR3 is TGTGCCAGCAGCTTAGCCGGACTCCTATACAATGAGCAGTTCTTC. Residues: CASSLAGLLYNEQFF.

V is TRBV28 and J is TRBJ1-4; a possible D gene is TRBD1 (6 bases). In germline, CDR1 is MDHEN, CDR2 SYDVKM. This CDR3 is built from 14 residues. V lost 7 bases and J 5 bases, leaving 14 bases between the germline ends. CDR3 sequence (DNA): TGTGCCAGCAAATACAGGGCCCCCAATGAAAAACTGTTTTTT. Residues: CASKYRAPNEKLFF.

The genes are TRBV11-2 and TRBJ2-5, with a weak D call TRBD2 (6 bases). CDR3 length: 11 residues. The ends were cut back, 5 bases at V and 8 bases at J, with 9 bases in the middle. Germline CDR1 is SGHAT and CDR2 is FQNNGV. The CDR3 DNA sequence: TGTGCCAGCAGCCCGGACTACACCCAGTACTTC. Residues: CASSPDYTQYF.

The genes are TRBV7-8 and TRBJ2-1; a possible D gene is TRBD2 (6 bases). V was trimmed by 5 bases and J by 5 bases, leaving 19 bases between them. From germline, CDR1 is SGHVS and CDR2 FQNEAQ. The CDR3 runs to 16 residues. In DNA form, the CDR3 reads TGTGCCAGCAGCATGCTGCCTCGGGACTTAAACAATGAGCAGTTCTTC. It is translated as CASSMLPRDLNNEQFF.

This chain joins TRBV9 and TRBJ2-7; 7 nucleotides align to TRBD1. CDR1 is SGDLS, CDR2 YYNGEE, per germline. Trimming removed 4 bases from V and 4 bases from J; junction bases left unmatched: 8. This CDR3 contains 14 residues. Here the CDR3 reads CASSPPGQEYEQYF. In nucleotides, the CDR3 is TGTGCCAGCAGCCCACCCGGACAGGAGTACGAGCAGTACTTC.

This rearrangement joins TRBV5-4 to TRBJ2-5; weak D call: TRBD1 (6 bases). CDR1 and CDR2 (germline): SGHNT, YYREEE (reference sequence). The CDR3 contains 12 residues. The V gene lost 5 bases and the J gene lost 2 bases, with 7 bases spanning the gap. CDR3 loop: CASRGTQETQYF. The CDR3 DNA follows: TGTGCCAGCAGGGGGACACAAGAGACCCAGTACTTC.

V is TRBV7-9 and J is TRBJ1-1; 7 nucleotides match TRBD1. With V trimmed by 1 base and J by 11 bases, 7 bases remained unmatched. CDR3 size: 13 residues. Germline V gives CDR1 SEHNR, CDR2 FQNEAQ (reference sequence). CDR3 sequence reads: CASSLGTTRGAFF. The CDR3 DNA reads TGTGCCAGCAGCTTAGGCACCACCAGGGGGGCTTTCTTT. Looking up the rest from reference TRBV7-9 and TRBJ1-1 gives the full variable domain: DTGVSQNPRHKITKRGQNVTFRCDPISEHNRLYWYRQTLGQGPEFLTYFQNEAQLEKSRLLSDRFSAERPKGSFSTLEIQRTEQGDSAMYLCASSLGTTRGAFFGQGTRLTVV.

Here the CDR3 reads CASSFSWGANVLTF. The CDR3 DNA reads TGTGCCAGCAGCTTCTCCTGGGGGGCCAACGTCCTGACTTTC. The chain carries TRBV7-2 and TRBJ2-6; D is unclear. Germline CDR1 and CDR2: SGHTA and FQGNSA. This CDR3 spans 14 amino acids. Trimming removed 3 bases at V and 4 bases at J, with 7 bases between.

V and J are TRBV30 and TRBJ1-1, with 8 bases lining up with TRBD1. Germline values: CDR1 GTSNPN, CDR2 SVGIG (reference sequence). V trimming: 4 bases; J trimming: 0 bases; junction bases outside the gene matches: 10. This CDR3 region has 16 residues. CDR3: CAWNIVQGAVNTEAFF. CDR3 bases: TGTGCCTGGAATATCGTCCAGGGGGCTGTGAACACTGAAGCTTTCTTT.

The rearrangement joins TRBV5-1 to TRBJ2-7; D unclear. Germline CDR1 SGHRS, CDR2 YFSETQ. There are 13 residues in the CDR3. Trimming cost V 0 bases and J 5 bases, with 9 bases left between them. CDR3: CASSLDLRHEQYF. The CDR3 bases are TGCGCCAGCAGCTTGGATCTCCGTCACGAGCAGTACTTC.

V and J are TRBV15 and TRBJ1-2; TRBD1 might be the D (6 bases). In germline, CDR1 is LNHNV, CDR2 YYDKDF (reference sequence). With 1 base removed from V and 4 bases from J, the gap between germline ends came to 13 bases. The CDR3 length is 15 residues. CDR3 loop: CATSRVPQGAYGYTF. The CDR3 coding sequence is TGTGCCACCAGCAGAGTTCCACAGGGCGCCTATGGCTACACCTTC.

The CDR3 region has the DNA TGTGCCAGCACCTCAGCCAGGAGGAACACTGAAGCTTTCTTT. Protein sequence: CASTSARRNTEAFF. The chain employs TRBV27 and TRBJ1-1; no reliable D call. V was trimmed by 7 bases and J by 1 base, leaving 13 bases between them. This CDR3 contains 14 residues. Germline V gives CDR1 MNHEY, CDR2 SMNVEV (reference sequence).

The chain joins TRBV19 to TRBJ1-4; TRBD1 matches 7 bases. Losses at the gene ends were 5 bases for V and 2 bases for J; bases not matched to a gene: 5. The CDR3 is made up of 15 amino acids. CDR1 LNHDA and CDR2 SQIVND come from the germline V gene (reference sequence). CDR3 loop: CASSVRDSTNEKLFF. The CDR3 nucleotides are TGTGCCAGTAGTGTCCGGGACAGCACTAATGAAAAACTGTTTTTT.

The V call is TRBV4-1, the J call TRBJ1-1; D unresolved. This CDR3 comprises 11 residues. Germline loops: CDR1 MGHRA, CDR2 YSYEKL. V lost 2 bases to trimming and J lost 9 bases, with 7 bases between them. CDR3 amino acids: CASSQYQQAFF. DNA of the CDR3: TGCGCCAGCAGCCAATACCAGCAAGCTTTCTTT.

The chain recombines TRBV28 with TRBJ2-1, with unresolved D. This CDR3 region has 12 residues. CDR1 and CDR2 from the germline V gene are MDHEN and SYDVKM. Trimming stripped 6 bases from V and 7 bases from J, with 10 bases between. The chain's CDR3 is CASSLTSNEQFF. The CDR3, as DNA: TGTGCCAGCAGCCTAACCTCTAATGAGCAGTTCTTC.

CDR3 nucleotides: TGCAGCGTTACGACTAGCGGGAGCTACGAGCAGTACTTC. It yields the protein CSVTTSGSYEQYF. This chain connects TRBV29-1 to TRBJ2-7; 12 bases map to TRBD2. The length of the CDR3 is 13 residues. V shed 5 bases, J shed 3 bases, and the junction held 2 bases outside the gene matches. Germline loops: CDR1 SQVTM, CDR2 ANQGSEA.

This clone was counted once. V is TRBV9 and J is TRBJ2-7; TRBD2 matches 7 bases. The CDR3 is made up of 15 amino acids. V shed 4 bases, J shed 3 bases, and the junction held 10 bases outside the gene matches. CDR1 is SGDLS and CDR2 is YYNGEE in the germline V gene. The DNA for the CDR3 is TGTGCCAGCAGCCCGGGGACTACTCTCGACTACGAGCAGTACTTC. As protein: CASSPGTTLDYEQYF.

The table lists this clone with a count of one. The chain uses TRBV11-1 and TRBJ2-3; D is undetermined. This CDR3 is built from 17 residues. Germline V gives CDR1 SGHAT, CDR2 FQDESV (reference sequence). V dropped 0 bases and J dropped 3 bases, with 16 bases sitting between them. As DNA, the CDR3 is TGTGCCAGCAGCTTAGCTGGTAATCTTCTGGTAACAGATACGCAGTATTTT. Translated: CASSLAGNLLVTDTQYF.

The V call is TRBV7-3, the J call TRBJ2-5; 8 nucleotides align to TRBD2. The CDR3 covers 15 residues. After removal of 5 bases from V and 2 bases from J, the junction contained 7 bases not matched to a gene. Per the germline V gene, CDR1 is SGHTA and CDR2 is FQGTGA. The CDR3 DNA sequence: TGTGCCAGCAGCCCCGGTAGCGGGAAGCAAGAGACCCAGTACTTC. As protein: CASSPGSGKQETQYF.